This is a list of T cell receptor beta chains from one sample in a study of response to subunit inactivated influenza vaccine. One entry per CDR3 protein results from TCRdb running MiXCR on the RT-PCR reads. The sample has hundreds of thousands of distinct CDR3 sequences, roughly 15% seen once. This material consisted of PBMCs from blood, taken around two weeks before vaccination. The origin of the receptors is a man aged 45-65 years who received an inactivated influenza vaccine. The CDR3 runs from the conserved cysteine through the conserved F or W. The D gene is left open where the match is weak. Expanded clones are given a class, and other clones once, few, many or no size at all.

d_gene: NA; j_gene: TRBJ1-4; len: 13; v_gene: TRBV5-1; abundance: NA; CDR3aa: CASSFAGEVGLFF; CDR3nt: TGCGCCAGCAGCTTTGCAGGGGAGGTCGGGCTGTTTTTT
d_gene: NA; j_gene: TRBJ1-5; len: 14; v_gene: TRBV4-1; abundance: many; CDR3aa: CASSQTSRGQPQHF; CDR3nt: TGCGCCAGCAGCCAGACCTCTAGAGGACAGCCCCAGCATTTT
d_gene: TRBD2; j_gene: TRBJ2-5; len: 17; v_gene: TRBV7-2; abundance: NA; CDR3aa: CASSLGLAGGPGETQYF; CDR3nt: TGTGCCAGCAGCCTGGGACTAGCGGGAGGGCCGGGTGAGACCCAGTACTTC
d_gene: TRBD1; j_gene: TRBJ2-5; len: 20; v_gene: TRBV11-2; abundance: few; CDR3aa: CASSLRLWRTGQGGGETQYF; CDR3nt: TGTGCCAGCAGCTTGAGGTTGTGGAGAACGGGACAGGGCGGGGGCGAGACCCAGTACTTC
d_gene: NA; j_gene: TRBJ2-3; len: 15; v_gene: TRBV29-1; abundance: many; CDR3aa: CSVVVLAGMGDTQYF; CDR3nt: TGCAGCGTTGTTGTTCTGGCGGGAATGGGAGATACGCAGTATTTT
d_gene: NA; j_gene: TRBJ2-5; len: 14; v_gene: TRBV20-1; abundance: NA; CDR3aa: CSARDPGYGETQYF; CDR3nt: TGCAGTGCTAGAGATCCCGGGTACGGCGAGACCCAGTACTTC
d_gene: TRBD1; j_gene: TRBJ1-4; len: 15; v_gene: TRBV7-9; abundance: NA; CDR3aa: CASSAAGGFGEKLFF; CDR3nt: TGTGCCAGCAGCGCCGCAGGGGGATTCGGGGAAAAACTGTTTTTT
d_gene: NA; j_gene: TRBJ2-7; len: 16; v_gene: TRBV4-3; abundance: NA; CDR3aa: CASSQEIRGGLYEQYF; CDR3nt: TGCGCCAGCAGCCAAGAAATTAGAGGGGGTTTGTACGAGCAGTACTTC
d_gene: TRBD1; j_gene: TRBJ2-7; len: 15; v_gene: TRBV5-1; abundance: NA; CDR3aa: CASSYGTGVPYEQYF; CDR3nt: TGCGCCAGCAGCTATGGGACAGGGGTCCCCTACGAGCAGTACTTC
d_gene: NA; j_gene: TRBJ2-5; len: 13; v_gene: TRBV7-2; abundance: few; CDR3aa: CASSLPGVKTQYF; CDR3nt: TGTGCCAGCAGCTTACCGGGGGTGAAGACCCAGTACTTC
d_gene: NA; j_gene: TRBJ2-1; len: 15; v_gene: TRBV2; abundance: few; CDR3aa: CASSEIGSSYNEQFF; CDR3nt: TGTGCCAGCAGTGAAATAGGGAGCTCCTACAATGAGCAGTTCTTC
d_gene: TRBD1; j_gene: TRBJ2-4; len: 12; v_gene: TRBV5-1; abundance: many; CDR3aa: CASSSTGDIQYF; CDR3nt: TGCGCCAGCAGCTCAACAGGGGACATTCAGTACTTC
d_gene: TRBD1; j_gene: TRBJ2-2; len: 13; v_gene: TRBV7-7; abundance: NA; CDR3aa: CASSRQGRGELFF; CDR3nt: TGTGCTAGCAGCCGACAGGGGCGCGGGGAGCTGTTTTTT
d_gene: TRBD2; j_gene: TRBJ2-3; len: 18; v_gene: TRBV10-3; abundance: once; CDR3aa: CAISESYAASGSTDTQYF; CDR3nt: TGTGCCATCAGTGAGTCGTACGCGGCTAGCGGGAGCACAGATACGCAGTATTTT
d_gene: NA; j_gene: TRBJ2-1; len: 15; v_gene: TRBV12-3/TRBV12-4; abundance: NA; CDR3aa: CASRDDRTEYNEQFF; CDR3nt: TGTGCCAGCAGAGACGACCGGACAGAATACAATGAGCAGTTCTTC
d_gene: NA; j_gene: TRBJ1-2; len: 15; v_gene: TRBV6-1; abundance: few; CDR3aa: CASRLDSTTNYGYTF; CDR3nt: TGTGCCAGCAGGCTCGACAGCACGACTAACTATGGCTACACCTTC
d_gene: NA; j_gene: TRBJ1-5; len: 15; v_gene: TRBV10-3; abundance: many; CDR3aa: CAISESLTGSQPQHF; CDR3nt: TGTGCCATCAGTGAGTCGTTGACAGGTAGTCAGCCCCAGCATTTT
d_gene: NA; j_gene: TRBJ2-7; len: 15; v_gene: TRBV10-3; abundance: few; CDR3aa: CAISEAGRGPYEQYF; CDR3nt: TGTGCCATCAGTGAGGCAGGGCGGGGGCCCTACGAGCAGTACTTC
d_gene: NA; j_gene: TRBJ2-3; len: 17; v_gene: TRBV30; abundance: once; CDR3aa: CAWSVGRWSIGTDTQYF; CDR3nt: TGTGCCTGGAGTGTCGGCAGGTGGTCAATCGGCACAGATACGCAGTATTTT
d_gene: NA; j_gene: TRBJ2-7; len: 16; v_gene: TRBV7-8; abundance: NA; CDR3aa: CASSLAMGAETYEQYF; CDR3nt: TGTGCCAGCAGCTTAGCGATGGGGGCGGAAACCTACGAGCAGTACTTC
d_gene: NA; j_gene: TRBJ1-5; len: 15; v_gene: TRBV12-3/TRBV12-4; abundance: few; CDR3aa: CASSHTPGSGGPQHF; CDR3nt: TGTGCCAGCAGTCACACCCCAGGGTCCGGGGGGCCCCAGCATTTT
d_gene: NA; j_gene: TRBJ2-3; len: 15; v_gene: TRBV13; abundance: few; CDR3aa: CASSPSGLGTDTQYF; CDR3nt: TGTGCCAGCAGTCCGTCGGGACTCGGCACAGATACGCAGTATTTT
d_gene: TRBD1; j_gene: TRBJ2-7; len: 13; v_gene: TRBV2; abundance: many; CDR3aa: CASSESRGYEQYF; CDR3nt: TGTGCCAGCAGTGAATCCAGGGGGTACGAGCAGTACTTC
d_gene: TRBD2; j_gene: TRBJ2-3; len: 18; v_gene: TRBV7-2; abundance: NA; CDR3aa: CASSLSVTSGGRLDTQYF; CDR3nt: TGTGCCAGCAGCTTATCGGTTACTTCGGGGGGGCGTTTAGATACGCAGTATTTT
d_gene: NA; j_gene: TRBJ2-1; len: 12; v_gene: TRBV20-1; abundance: once; CDR3aa: CSARGANHEQFF; CDR3nt: TGCAGTGCCCGAGGGGCTAACCATGAGCAGTTCTTC
d_gene: TRBD1; j_gene: TRBJ2-1; len: 19; v_gene: TRBV6-2/TRBV6-3; abundance: NA; CDR3aa: CASSFNRDRDFSSYNEQFF; CDR3nt: TGTGCCAGCAGTTTTAACCGGGACAGGGATTTTAGCTCCTACAATGAGCAGTTCTTC
d_gene: NA; j_gene: TRBJ1-3; len: 16; v_gene: TRBV3-1; abundance: NA; CDR3aa: CASSQGGGHSGNTIYF; CDR3nt: TGTGCCAGCAGCCAAGGAGGCGGGCACTCTGGAAACACCATATATTTT
d_gene: NA; j_gene: TRBJ2-5; len: 13; v_gene: TRBV5-4; abundance: NA; CDR3aa: CASSLSRKETQYF; CDR3nt: TGTGCCAGCAGCTTGAGCCGGAAAGAGACCCAGTACTTC
d_gene: NA; j_gene: TRBJ2-5; len: 15; v_gene: TRBV18; abundance: NA; CDR3aa: CASSPDSGARGTQYF; CDR3nt: TGTGCCAGCTCACCGGATTCTGGGGCCAGGGGGACCCAGTACTTC
d_gene: NA; j_gene: TRBJ2-1; len: 16; v_gene: TRBV4-3; abundance: NA; CDR3aa: CASSQGQTSSYNEQFF; CDR3nt: TGCGCCAGCAGCCAAGGACAGACAAGCTCCTACAATGAGCAGTTCTTC
d_gene: TRBD2; j_gene: TRBJ2-1; len: 16; v_gene: TRBV4-2; abundance: NA; CDR3aa: CASSPSLLAGVGEQFF; CDR3nt: TGTGCCAGCAGCCCGTCGTTACTAGCGGGAGTCGGTGAGCAGTTCTTC
d_gene: NA; j_gene: TRBJ2-3; len: 18; v_gene: TRBV18; abundance: NA; CDR3aa: CASSLGYLAGLSTDTQYF; CDR3nt: TGTGCCAGCTCACTAGGGTACCTTGCAGGACTGTCCACAGATACGCAGTATTTT
d_gene: TRBD1; j_gene: TRBJ2-1; len: 15; v_gene: TRBV5-5; abundance: few; CDR3aa: CASTMGQGFYNEQFF; CDR3nt: TGTGCCAGCACCATGGGACAGGGGTTCTACAATGAGCAGTTCTTC
d_gene: NA; j_gene: TRBJ1-5; len: 18; v_gene: TRBV28; abundance: few; CDR3aa: CASSFSLGLALPNQPQHF; CDR3nt: TGTGCCAGCAGTTTTTCCTTAGGGTTGGCTCTTCCTAATCAGCCCCAGCATTTT
d_gene: TRBD1; j_gene: TRBJ2-7; len: 14; v_gene: TRBV28; abundance: few; CDR3aa: CASSFVDRGYEQYF; CDR3nt: TGTGCCAGCAGTTTTGTGGACAGGGGATACGAGCAGTACTTC
d_gene: NA; j_gene: TRBJ1-2; len: 17; v_gene: TRBV15; abundance: few; CDR3aa: CATSRVGSGMEDYGYTF; CDR3nt: TGTGCCACCAGCAGAGTAGGGTCAGGGATGGAGGACTATGGCTACACCTTC
d_gene: NA; j_gene: TRBJ1-2; len: 18; v_gene: TRBV11-1; abundance: NA; CDR3aa: CASSPVPGTVRLDYGYTF; CDR3nt: TGTGCCAGCAGCCCCGTTCCCGGGACCGTCAGGTTGGACTATGGCTACACCTTC
d_gene: NA; j_gene: TRBJ2-5; len: 15; v_gene: TRBV15; abundance: NA; CDR3aa: CATSPLRGKQETQYF; CDR3nt: TGTGCCACCAGTCCGCTAAGGGGGAAACAAGAGACTCAGTACTTC
d_gene: NA; j_gene: TRBJ2-1; len: 15; v_gene: TRBV2; abundance: few; CDR3aa: CASKGRGPSYNEQFF; CDR3nt: TGTGCCAGCAAAGGACGGGGGCCCTCCTACAATGAGCAGTTCTTC
d_gene: NA; j_gene: TRBJ2-4; len: 14; v_gene: TRBV7-2; abundance: NA; CDR3aa: CASSFPVAKNIQYF; CDR3nt: TGTGCCAGCAGCTTCCCGGTAGCCAAAAACATTCAGTACTTC